These 6 T cell receptor beta chains originate from one sample sequenced in a study of post-analysis software for immune sequencing data (dated by TCRdb to between 2015 and 2017). Points the paper makes about the study in general: Patients showed significantly higher frequencies than controls for five TRBV segments, among them TRBV5-6, TRBV5-1 and TRBV20-1.

No antigens are known for them. The protocol used for the library was PCR. Sequencing instrument: Illumina HiSeq 2500. Unique molecular identifiers were incorporated into TCR beta cDNA libraries to reduce PCR and sequencing biases. TCRdb's own reprocessing of the public reads used fastp at Q25 and MiXCR and kept productive beta chains. Merged by CDR3 protein, the rows form single entries marked with the most common genes and DNA. This sample is represented by about 540,000 distinct CDR3 sequences; approximately 34% of them were singletons. About 5.6% of the sample belongs to the ten largest clones. Sequences were obtained from blood. The receptors derive from a girl aged 2 to 17 with multiple sclerosis.

The chain has TRBV12-3 or TRBV12-4 and TRBJ1-3; D is uncertain. V was trimmed by 0 bases and J by 8 bases, leaving 23 bases between them. The CDR3 is 18 amino acids. The DNA of the CDR3 is TGTGCCAGCAGTTTAGCGCTGGGGTTGAGGAACTATGGCTACACCATATATTTT. Encoded protein: CASSLALGLRNYGYTIYF.

This clonotype was observed a handful of times. The rearrangement links TRBV7-9 to TRBJ2-3, with 10 bases identical to TRBD1. The CDR3 sequence is 16 residues long. V lost 5 bases to trimming and J lost 2 bases; unmatched junction nucleotides: 7. Germline V gene sequence: CDR1 SEHNR, CDR2 FQNEAQ (reference sequence). CDR3 sequence reads: CASSPGQGESTDTQYF. CDR3 DNA: TGTGCCAGCAGCCCCGGACAGGGGGAATCCACAGATACGCAGTATTTT.

The rearrangement uses TRBV29-1 and TRBJ1-2; D remains ambiguous. V lost 1 base, J lost 5 bases, and 14 bases lay in between. In germline, CDR1 is SQVTM, CDR2 ANQGSEA. The CDR3 sequence is 14 residues long. The chain's CDR3 is CSVEAERSGYGYTF. Here the CDR3 DNA reads TGCAGCGTTGAAGCCGAACGCTCGGGGTATGGCTACACCTTC. The whole variable domain, filled in from reference TRBV29-1 and TRBJ1-2, reads SAVISQKPSRDICQRGTSLTIQCQVDSQVTMMFWYRQQPGQSLTLIATANQGSEATYESGFVIDKFPISRPNLTFSTLTVSNMSPEDSSIYLCSVEAERSGYGYTFGSGTRLTVV.

V usage is TRBV7-9 and J usage is TRBJ1-6, with no clear D. CDR3 length: 15 residues. V was trimmed by 3 bases and J by 9 bases, leaving 15 bases between them. CDR1 and CDR2 from the germline V gene are SEHNR and FQNEAQ (reference sequence). The CDR3 protein is CASSFLTARGSPLHF. DNA for the CDR3: TGTGCCAGCAGCTTTTTAACCGCACGGGGTTCACCCCTCCACTTT.

The V call is TRBV29-1, the J call TRBJ2-3, with 9 bases fitting TRBD2. After removal of 0 bases from V and 5 bases from J, the junction contained 9 bases not matched to a gene. The CDR3 spans 16 residues. Looked up from germline, CDR1 is SQVTM and CDR2 is ANQGSEA. CDR3 in DNA: TGCAGCGTTGAAGATTTCTTAGCGGGGGTGGGAGATACGCAGTATTTT. It codes for CSVEDFLAGVGDTQYF.

This clonotype appeared a few times. V gene TRBV13 combines with J gene TRBJ2-5; TRBD2 might be the D (5 bases). In germline, CDR1 is PRHDT, CDR2 FYEKMQ (reference sequence). The CDR3 has 15 residues. V gave up 1 base and J gave up 5 bases, with 14 bases separating them. In DNA, the CDR3 is TGTGCCAGCAGCTTAGTGCGGACTCCCTTGGAGACCCAGTACTTC. It is translated as CASSLVRTPLETQYF.